This entry features one T cell receptor (beta chain) sequence. In germline, CDR1 is MNHNY, CDR2 SVGAGI (reference sequence). The junction had 3 bases not matched to a gene; V was cut back by 5 bases and J by 2 bases. This CDR3 is built from 14 residues. TCRdb's table, derived via immunoSEQ multiplex PCR, lists solely in-frame clones and lacks some. Of 53,000 or so clones in the sample, around 84% were seen once. This sample is part of a study of OX40 agonist ivuxolimab in advanced cancers. Study information: The group had a mean age of approximately 60 years, ranged from 23 to 79, and was 75% to 85% male. Earlier anti-PD-1, anti-PD-L1 or anti-CTLA-4 therapy was permitted; 35% to 50% had received some.

The clonotype was recovered from an adult with an advanced solid tumor such as melanoma, head and neck, liver or kidney cancer. Source: CD4+ or CD8+ T cells sorted from blood, taken in a trial of the OX40 agonist ivuxolimab. V gene TRBV6-6 combines with J gene TRBJ1-2, with TRBD1 matching 9 bases. The CDR3 loop is CASSDRGANYGYTF. DNA of the CDR3: TGTGCCAGCAGTGACAGGGGGGCCAACTATGGCTACACCTTC.